A selection of T cell receptor beta chains follows, all from one sample in a study of cytomegalovirus exposure and HLA in healthy donors. Libraries were prepared by immunoSEQ multiplex PCR; TCRdb keeps only in-frame clonotypes and omits some of them. The sample lists about 360,000 clones; around 86% were seen once. The source material was PBMCs. These receptors were collected from a woman aged 18 to 35 in good health and CMV-seronegative. CDR3s include the opening cysteine and the closing phenylalanine or tryptophan. Fields, in order: clone size, V gene, D gene, J gene, CDR3 protein, CDR3 DNA. A D gene is named only where the DNA matches it firmly. Not every row has a clone size; where given, it reads once, few, many or a size class.

size: .
V: TRBV10-1
D: .
J: TRBJ2-3
CDR3: CASSAGSEDTQYF
DNA: TGCGCCAGCAGTGCGGGGAGCGAGGATACGCAGTATTTT

size: .
V: TRBV5-1
D: TRBD1
J: TRBJ1-5
CDR3: CASSLDGQGNQPQHF
DNA: TGCGCCAGCAGCTTGGACGGACAGGGGAACCAGCCCCAGCATTTT

size: .
V: TRBV2
D: .
J: TRBJ1-5
CDR3: CASSSEINQPQHF
DNA: TGTGCCAGCAGTTCGGAGATCAATCAGCCCCAGCATTTT

size: few
V: TRBV18
D: .
J: TRBJ2-7
CDR3: CASSPGGGNRYEQYF
DNA: TGTGCCAGCTCCCCCGGTGGAGGGAATCGATACGAGCAGTACTTC

size: once
V: TRBV30
D: TRBD2
J: TRBJ2-5
CDR3: CAWGGGIQETQYF
DNA: TGTGCCTGGGGCGGGGGAATCCAAGAGACCCAGTACTTC

size: .
V: TRBV19
D: TRBD2
J: TRBJ2-1
CDR3: CASSPRRTGGLAGVEYNEQFF
DNA: TGTGCCAGTAGCCCTCGGCGGACAGGGGGACTAGCGGGAGTAGAGTACAATGAGCAGTTCTTC

size: .
V: TRBV18
D: TRBD1
J: TRBJ1-2
CDR3: CASSPPPGTGGAYGYTF
DNA: TGTGCCAGCTCACCACCACCCGGGACAGGGGGCGCATATGGCTACACCTTC

size: .
V: TRBV4-2
D: TRBD1
J: TRBJ2-6
CDR3: CASSQSTGASGANVLTF
DNA: TGTGCCAGCAGCCAATCCACAGGGGCCTCTGGGGCCAACGTCCTGACTTTC

size: .
V: TRBV5-1
D: .
J: TRBJ2-3
CDR3: CASSLATSIPDTQYF
DNA: TGCGCCAGCAGCTTGGCCACTAGCATCCCAGATACGCAGTATTTT

size: .
V: TRBV15
D: TRBD2
J: TRBJ2-5
CDR3: CATSRQIAGGPQTQYF
DNA: TGTGCCACCAGCAGACAAATAGCGGGGGGGCCCCAGACCCAGTACTTC

size: .
V: TRBV18
D: TRBD1
J: TRBJ2-1
CDR3: CASSPPHRGQGEQFF
DNA: TGTGCCAGCTCACCACCCCACAGGGGGCAGGGTGAGCAGTTCTTC

size: once
V: TRBV19
D: .
J: TRBJ1-2
CDR3: CASSILSNYGYTF
DNA: TGTGCCAGTAGTATTCTGTCGAACTATGGCTACACCTTC

size: .
V: TRBV2
D: .
J: TRBJ2-7
CDR3: CASSERSFYEQYF
DNA: TGTGCCAGCAGTGAACGTTCGTTTTACGAGCAGTACTTC

size: .
V: TRBV28
D: .
J: TRBJ2-3
CDR3: CASSLSGTGTDTQYF
DNA: TGTGCCAGCAGCTTATCTGGCACCGGCACAGATACGCAGTATTTT

size: .
V: TRBV18
D: .
J: TRBJ2-3
CDR3: CASSPLSDTQYF
DNA: TGTGCCAGCTCACCATTATCAGATACGCAGTATTTT

size: .
V: TRBV13
D: TRBD2
J: TRBJ2-7
CDR3: CASSPPPAGGREQYF
DNA: TGTGCCAGCAGCCCCCCCCCAGCGGGAGGGCGCGAGCAGTACTTC

size: .
V: TRBV7-8
D: TRBD1
J: TRBJ1-1
CDR3: CASSLVRDSPKRKAFF
DNA: TGTGCCAGCAGCTTAGTAAGGGACAGTCCTAAGAGGAAGGCTTTCTTT

size: .
V: TRBV5-1
D: .
J: TRBJ2-5
CDR3: CASSLEETQYF
DNA: TGCGCCAGCAGCCTTGAAGAGACCCAGTACTTC

size: .
V: TRBV5-1
D: .
J: TRBJ1-3
CDR3: CASSLNRDNGNTIYF
DNA: TGCGCCAGCAGCCTAAACCGGGACAATGGAAACACCATATATTTT

size: few
V: TRBV4-1
D: TRBD1
J: TRBJ1-6
CDR3: CASSQDGTGPNSPLHF
DNA: TGCGCCAGCAGCCAGGACGGGACAGGGCCTAATTCACCCCTCCACTTT

size: .
V: TRBV28
D: .
J: TRBJ2-1
CDR3: CASIPIDRTYNEQFF
DNA: TGTGCCAGCATTCCGATCGACAGAACCTACAATGAGCAGTTCTTC

size: .
V: TRBV7-9
D: TRBD2
J: TRBJ2-7
CDR3: CASSLQRGAIYEQYF
DNA: TGTGCCAGCAGCTTACAGCGGGGGGCGATCTACGAGCAGTACTTC

size: .
V: TRBV2
D: TRBD1
J: TRBJ2-7
CDR3: CASTETGSITTPGEQYF
DNA: TGTGCCAGCACCGAGACAGGGTCCATCACCACACCTGGCGAGCAGTACTTC

size: few
V: TRBV18
D: TRBD2
J: TRBJ2-1
CDR3: CASSPESGGGNEQFF
DNA: TGTGCCAGCTCACCTGAGTCGGGAGGAGGGAATGAGCAGTTCTTC

size: .
V: TRBV27
D: .
J: TRBJ2-7
CDR3: CASSPGHLSGEQYF
DNA: TGTGCCAGCAGTCCGGGACATTTATCGGGAGAGCAGTACTTC

size: few
V: TRBV18
D: .
J: TRBJ1-2
CDR3: CASSPGDRDGYTF
DNA: TGTGCCAGCTCACCAGGAGACCGCGATGGCTACACCTTC

size: .
V: TRBV27
D: TRBD2
J: TRBJ2-1
CDR3: CASSWTGREGRIAKEQFF
DNA: TGTGCCAGCAGTTGGACTGGCCGGGAGGGCCGAATTGCCAAGGAGCAGTTCTTC

size: .
V: TRBV19
D: TRBD2
J: TRBJ2-3
CDR3: CASSARGARLWTDTQYF
DNA: TGTGCCAGTAGTGCGCGGGGGGCTCGCCTGTGGACAGATACGCAGTATTTT

size: .
V: TRBV5-1
D: TRBD1
J: TRBJ1-1
CDR3: CASSTDREVTEAFF
DNA: TGCGCCAGCAGCACCGACAGGGAAGTCACTGAAGCTTTCTTT

size: .
V: TRBV2
D: .
J: TRBJ1-4
CDR3: CASSDRSNEKLFF
DNA: TGTGCCAGCAGTGACAGGTCTAATGAAAAACTGTTTTTT

size: .
V: TRBV7-9
D: TRBD1
J: TRBJ1-5
CDR3: CASSSDRVSNQPQHF
DNA: TGTGCCAGCAGCTCTGACAGGGTCAGCAATCAGCCCCAGCATTTT

size: .
V: TRBV4-2
D: TRBD2
J: TRBJ2-1
CDR3: CASSQVDYGRERNNEQFF
DNA: TGTGCCAGCAGCCAAGTCGACTACGGGAGGGAACGAAACAATGAGCAGTTCTTC

size: once
V: TRBV7-9
D: .
J: TRBJ1-2
CDR3: CASSPSTVNYGYTF
DNA: TGTGCCAGCAGTCCGTCCACGGTGAACTATGGCTACACCTTC

size: .
V: TRBV9
D: TRBD1
J: TRBJ1-2
CDR3: CASSPGQSLNYGYTF
DNA: TGTGCCAGCAGCCCGGGACAGAGTTTAAACTATGGCTACACCTTC

size: .
V: TRBV25-1
D: .
J: TRBJ2-5
CDR3: CASSERRGRETQYF
DNA: TGTGCCAGCAGTGAACGTCGGGGTAGGGAGACCCAGTACTTC

size: .
V: TRBV27
D: TRBD1
J: TRBJ2-2
CDR3: CASSLIGTGGIAGELFF
DNA: TGTGCCAGCAGTTTAATAGGGACAGGGGGCATAGCCGGGGAGCTGTTTTTT